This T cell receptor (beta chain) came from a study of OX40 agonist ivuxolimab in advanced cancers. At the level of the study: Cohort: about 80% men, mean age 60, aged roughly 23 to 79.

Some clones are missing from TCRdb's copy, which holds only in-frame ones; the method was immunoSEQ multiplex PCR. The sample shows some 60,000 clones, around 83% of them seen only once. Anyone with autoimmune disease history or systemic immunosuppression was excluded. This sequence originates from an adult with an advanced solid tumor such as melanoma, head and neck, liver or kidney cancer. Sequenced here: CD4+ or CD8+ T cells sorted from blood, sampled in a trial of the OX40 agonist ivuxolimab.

The CDR3 region is CSVAYGANVLTF. The CDR3 bases are TGCAGCGTGGCCTATGGGGCCAACGTCCTGACTTTC. The chain joins TRBV29-1 to TRBJ2-6; D unclear. The germline V gene encodes CDR1 SQVTM and CDR2 ANQGSEA. The CDR3 spans 12 residues. V dropped 6 bases and J dropped 3 bases, with 6 bases sitting between them.